The next 29 T cell receptor beta chains were all read from a single sample in a study of blood T cell repertoires in COVID-19. The assay was immunoSEQ multiplex PCR, and TCRdb's table has in-frame clones only and misses some. This table holds 170,000 or so clones, approximately 91% found once. Material for sequencing was peripheral blood. The receptors stem from a man between 50 and 59 years old with acute or convalescent COVID-19.

V gene TRBV6-2 or TRBV6-3 combines with J gene TRBJ2-7; TRBD1 aligns across 10 bases. Germline loops: CDR1 MNHEY, CDR2 SVGEGT. With 4 bases clipped from V and 2 bases from J, the junction kept 11 bases outside the gene matches. The CDR3 spans 17 residues. CDR3: CASSSLARDRGTYEQYV. In DNA form, the CDR3 reads TGTGCCAGCAGTTCCCTCGCCAGGGACAGGGGAACCTACGAGCAGTACGTC.

The chain carries TRBV7-8 and TRBJ1-5; D uncertain. With 8 bases removed from V and 2 bases from J, the gap between germline ends came to 16 bases. The CDR3 covers 15 residues. Per germline, CDR1 SGHVS and CDR2 FQNEAQ. The CDR3 DNA sequence: TGTGCCAGCGGAGCTCTACTACCGGGCAATCAGCCCCAGCATTTT. This translates into CASGALLPGNQPQHF.

The chain carries TRBV7-6 and TRBJ1-3, with D hard to call. The CDR3 is 12 residues long. V was pared by 4 bases and J by 3 bases, with 4 bases between. The germline CDR1 and CDR2 sequences are SGHVS and FNYEAQ. This chain's CDR3 is CASSSGGNTIYF. As DNA, the CDR3 is TGTGCCAGCAGCTCGGGTGGAAACACCATATATTTT.

Only one count was recorded for this clone. The chain recombines TRBV9 with TRBJ2-7, with a tentative D call TRBD2 (5 bases). From germline, CDR1 is SGDLS and CDR2 YYNGEE. V lost 0 bases to trimming and J lost 3 bases, with 10 bases between them. This CDR3 comprises 14 residues. CDR3 sequence reads: CASSVGESGYEQYV. The CDR3 region has the DNA TGTGCCAGCAGCGTAGGAGAGAGCGGCTACGAGCAGTACGTC.

The genes are TRBV30 and TRBJ2-3; TRBD1 agrees at 7 bases. The CDR3 length is 13 residues. The J segment lost 3 bases and the V segment lost 3 bases, leaving 3 bases of the junction unmatched. Germline lookup yields CDR1 GTSNPN and CDR2 SVGIG (reference sequence). The CDR3 sequence is CAWRQGWTDTQYF. The CDR3 DNA reads as TGTGCCTGGAGACAGGGGTGGACAGATACGCAGTATTTT.

The chain links TRBV30 to TRBJ2-3, with 16 bases lining up with TRBD2. The V gene's germline CDR1 is GTSNPN and CDR2 SVGIG (reference sequence). V shed 1 base, J shed 2 bases, and the junction held 3 bases outside the gene matches. The CDR3 covers 17 residues. The CDR3 sequence: CAWSGGLAGGVTDTQYF. In DNA form, the CDR3 reads TGTGCCTGGAGTGGGGGACTAGCGGGAGGGGTCACAGATACGCAGTATTTT.

This clone was counted between two and nine times. This chain links TRBV2 with TRBJ1-1, with D maybe TRBD1 (5 bases). The CDR3 has 14 residues. Germline lookup yields CDR1 SNHLY and CDR2 FYNNEI. V was clipped by 5 bases and J by 0 bases, with 10 bases between them. The CDR3 region is CASSYRKMNTEAFF. The CDR3 nucleotides are TGTGCCAGCAGTTACAGGAAAATGAACACTGAAGCTTTCTTT.

This chain joins TRBV4-1 and TRBJ2-5, with TRBD1 matching over 7 bases. The CDR3 has 15 amino acids. The junction had 3 bases not matched to a gene; V was cut back by 2 bases and J by 0 bases. Germline values: CDR1 MGHRA, CDR2 YSYEKL. The CDR3 reads CASSQSGQNQETQYF. CDR3 nucleotide sequence: TGCGCCAGCAGCCAATCGGGACAGAACCAAGAGACCCAGTACTTC.

The rearrangement uses TRBV5-6 and TRBJ1-1; TRBD1 matches 7 bases. The CDR3 is 14 amino acids. The ends lost 5 bases at V and 6 bases at J; junction bases unmatched: 10. Germline CDR1 SGHDT, CDR2 YYEEEE. In nucleotides, the CDR3 is TGTGCCAGCAGTCGACAGGGTTTGAGTCCTGAAGCTTTCTTT. It specifies CASSRQGLSPEAFF.

The chain couples TRBV11-2 to TRBJ1-1; D is possibly TRBD1 (6 bases). CDR1 is SGHAT, CDR2 FQNNGV, per germline. The germline V and J ends were trimmed by 2 bases and 7 bases, with 14 bases remaining between them. CDR3 length equals 14 residues. CDR3: CASSLSQGLIEAFF. The DNA of the CDR3 is TGTGCCAGCAGCTTATCACAGGGCCTGATTGAAGCTTTCTTT.

The CDR3 is CASSEGVTSGSIDTQYF. As DNA, the CDR3 is TGTGCCAGCAGTGAAGGGGTGACTAGCGGGAGTATAGATACGCAGTATTTT. This rearrangement joins TRBV6-1 to TRBJ2-3; 12 nucleotides align to TRBD2. Germline CDR1 reads MNHNS; CDR2 reads SASEGT. V lost 1 base to trimming and J lost 5 bases; unmatched junction nucleotides: 7. The CDR3 consists of 17 residues.

This clone was picked up a small number of times. This chain links TRBV28 with TRBJ2-1; the D is unclear. The CDR3 spans 14 residues. V lost 3 bases and J 6 bases, leaving 12 bases between the germline ends. Germline V gene sequence: CDR1 MDHEN, CDR2 SYDVKM. The chain's CDR3 is CASSFFGGLNEQFF. DNA of the CDR3: TGTGCCAGCAGTTTCTTTGGCGGCCTCAATGAGCAGTTCTTC.

This clone was seen once. The V gene is TRBV7-5, the J gene TRBJ1-2; the D call in the table, TRBD1, was not verified against the DNA. TRBV7-5 constitutes a pseudogene. The CDR3 extends over 13 amino acids. The CDR3 nucleotides read TGTGCCAGAAGCCCGGACAGGGGGAAAGGCTACACCTTC. Translated: CARSPDRGKGYTF.

This clone occurred a few times. The chain recombines TRBV14 with TRBJ2-4; 9 bases map to TRBD2. The CDR3 has 15 amino acids. The germline V gene has CDR1 SGHDN and CDR2 FVKESK. Losses at the gene ends were 1 base for V and 9 bases for J; bases not matched to a gene: 7. The CDR3 region has the DNA TGTGCCAGCAGCCAAGCCGAAGGTAGCGGGGGCATTCAGTACTTC. This translates into CASSQAEGSGGIQYF.

This clone was seen once. The chain joins TRBV29-1 to TRBJ2-1, with 7 positions matching TRBD2. The CDR3 spans 16 residues. Germline V lookup: CDR1 SQVTM, CDR2 ANQGSEA. Trimming cost V 0 bases and J 5 bases; bases outside gene matches: 10. This chain's CDR3 is CSVEDHGLAANNEQFF. Here the CDR3 DNA reads TGCAGCGTTGAAGATCATGGTCTAGCGGCCAACAATGAGCAGTTCTTC.

The gene calls are TRBV24-1 and TRBJ2-1; maybe TRBD2 (6 bases). CDR1 and CDR2 (germline): KGHDR, SFDVKD. Trimming pared 3 bases from V and 7 bases from J, leaving 15 bases between. This CDR3 contains 15 residues. The DNA of the CDR3 is TGTGCCACCAGTGATCCGGGGACTCAATGGAATGAGCAGTTCTTC. Amino acid sequence: CATSDPGTQWNEQFF.

This clone has more than one count but fewer than ten. This chain connects TRBV5-1 to TRBJ2-1, with 7 bases identical to TRBD1. Germline CDR1 and CDR2: SGHRS and YFSETQ. This CDR3 comprises 14 residues. V lost 0 bases, J lost 12 bases, and 9 bases stayed unmatched. The CDR3 protein is CASSLEGTAVGQFF. Written as DNA, the CDR3 is TGCGCCAGCAGCTTGGAAGGGACAGCGGTTGGGCAGTTCTTC.

CDR3: CASSYRRGQTQYF. CDR3 nucleotide sequence: TGTGCCAGCAGTTACAGGAGGGGCCAGACCCAGTACTTC. The V call is TRBV6-5, the J call TRBJ2-5, with TRBD2 as a possible D gene (6 bases). CDR1 MNHEY and CDR2 SVGAGI come from the germline V gene. The CDR3 is made up of 13 amino acids. The V end lost 2 bases, the J end lost 6 bases, and 10 bases lay between the germline ends.

The gene calls are TRBV19 and TRBJ2-6; TRBD1 agrees at 9 bases. There are 17 residues in the CDR3. CDR1 and CDR2 (germline): LNHDA, SQIVND (reference sequence). Trimming removed 3 bases from V and 2 bases from J; junction bases left unmatched: 5. DNA for the CDR3: TGTGCCAGTAGTATCTCACAGGGGGCGGCTGGGGCCAACGTCCTGACTTTC. This sequence encodes CASSISQGAAGANVLTF.

V and J are TRBV7-8 and TRBJ2-2, with 11 bases that match TRBD1. Germline trimming cut 5 bases from V and 4 bases from J; bases unmatched to any gene: 6. Germline values: CDR1 SGHVS, CDR2 FQNEAQ. The CDR3 is 16 residues long. The CDR3 sequence: CASSPRTGGITGELFF. The CDR3 DNA sequence: TGTGCCAGCAGCCCACGGACAGGGGGCATCACCGGGGAGCTGTTTTTT.

J is TRBJ1-2 and V is TRBV28; tentatively, D is TRBD1 (5 bases). Germline values: CDR1 MDHEN, CDR2 SYDVKM. V shed 3 bases and J shed 4 bases, with 15 bases lying between them. CDR3 length: 15 amino acids. The chain's CDR3 is CASSFRGGVVYGYTF. The CDR3 nucleotides read TGTGCCAGCAGTTTTCGCGGAGGGGTTGTCTATGGCTACACCTTC.

The chain couples TRBV5-1 to TRBJ1-4, with no clear D. Germline values: CDR1 SGHRS, CDR2 YFSETQ. The V gene lost 2 bases and the J gene lost 0 bases, with 8 bases spanning the gap. The CDR3 spans 15 residues. CDR3 nucleotide sequence: TGCGCCAGCAGCTTTTTGAGTGCAACTAATGAAAAACTGTTTTTT. Translation: CASSFLSATNEKLFF.

The chain recombines TRBV6-2 or TRBV6-3 with TRBJ2-7; TRBD1 is a possible D gene (6 bases). Germline V CDR1 and CDR2: MNHEY, SVGEGT. The ends were cut back, 6 bases at V and 0 bases at J, with 12 bases in the middle. The CDR3 runs to 14 residues. The DNA for the CDR3 is TGTGCCAGCAGCGTTCTAGGGGGCTCCTACGAGCAGTACGTC. Its translation: CASSVLGGSYEQYV.

The chain links TRBV5-1 to TRBJ2-2; 12 bases fit TRBD2. V trimming: 5 bases; J trimming: 7 bases; junction bases outside the gene matches: 6. Germline assignment: CDR1 SGHRS and CDR2 YFSETQ. The CDR3 is 15 amino acids. DNA of the CDR3: TGCGCCAGCAGTCGACTAGCGGGAGCGGGCGGGGAGCTGTTTTTT. It yields the protein CASSRLAGAGGELFF.

This chain uses TRBV7-8 with TRBJ2-1; 7 bases are a match to TRBD1. Losses at the gene ends were 6 bases for V and 6 bases for J; bases not matched to a gene: 23. The CDR3 consists of 19 residues. Germline-derived CDR1 and CDR2 are SGHVS and FQNEAQ. The CDR3 DNA is TGTGCCAGCAGGTTCGGGGTGGCAGGGGGAACTAGATTGGGCAATGAGCAGTTCTTC. Protein product: CASRFGVAGGTRLGNEQFF.

The chain recombines TRBV18 with TRBJ2-2; TRBD2 agrees at 9 bases. Germline V CDR1 and CDR2: KGHSH, LQKENI. CDR3 length: 15 residues. V shed 6 bases and J 1 base; nucleotides not matched to a gene: 3. CDR3 residues: CASSIAGENTGELFF. The CDR3 DNA sequence: TGTGCCAGCTCGATAGCGGGAGAGAACACCGGGGAGCTGTTTTTT.

This clone was counted a single time. The chain has TRBV19 and TRBJ1-5; 9 positions agree with TRBD1. Germline V gives CDR1 LNHDA, CDR2 SQIVND (reference sequence). The CDR3 runs 15 residues. V shed 8 bases and J 7 bases; nucleotides not matched to a gene: 12. The CDR3 nucleotides are TGTGCCAGTCACTTTGCACAGGGGGCTCGGCAGCCCCAGCATTTT. Protein sequence: CASHFAQGARQPQHF. The whole variable domain, remainder taken from reference TRBV19 and TRBJ1-5, is DGGITQSPKYLFRKEGQNVTLSCEQNLNHDAMYWYRQDPGQGLRLIYYSQIVNDFQKGDIAEGYSVSREKKESFPLTVTSAQKNPTAFYLCASHFAQGARQPQHFGDGTRLSIL.

The CDR3 loop reads CATSAGESSYNEQFF. The CDR3 bases are TGTGCCACCTCCGCGGGGGAAAGCTCCTACAATGAGCAGTTCTTC. The rearrangement joins TRBV6-5 to TRBJ2-1; TRBD2 aligns across 7 bases. The germline gives CDR1 MNHEY, CDR2 SVGAGI. This CDR3 is built from 15 residues. The junction had 9 bases not matched to a gene; V was cut back by 10 bases and J by 0 bases.

V and J are TRBV5-1 and TRBJ2-1, with 11 positions matching TRBD2. CDR1 is SGHRS, CDR2 YFSETQ, per germline. V was clipped by 6 bases and J by 4 bases; unmatched bases: 3. This CDR3 is 14 amino acids long. The DNA of the CDR3 is TGCGCCAGCATCGGGACTAGCGGTTACAATGAGCAGTTCTTC. It is translated as CASIGTSGYNEQFF.